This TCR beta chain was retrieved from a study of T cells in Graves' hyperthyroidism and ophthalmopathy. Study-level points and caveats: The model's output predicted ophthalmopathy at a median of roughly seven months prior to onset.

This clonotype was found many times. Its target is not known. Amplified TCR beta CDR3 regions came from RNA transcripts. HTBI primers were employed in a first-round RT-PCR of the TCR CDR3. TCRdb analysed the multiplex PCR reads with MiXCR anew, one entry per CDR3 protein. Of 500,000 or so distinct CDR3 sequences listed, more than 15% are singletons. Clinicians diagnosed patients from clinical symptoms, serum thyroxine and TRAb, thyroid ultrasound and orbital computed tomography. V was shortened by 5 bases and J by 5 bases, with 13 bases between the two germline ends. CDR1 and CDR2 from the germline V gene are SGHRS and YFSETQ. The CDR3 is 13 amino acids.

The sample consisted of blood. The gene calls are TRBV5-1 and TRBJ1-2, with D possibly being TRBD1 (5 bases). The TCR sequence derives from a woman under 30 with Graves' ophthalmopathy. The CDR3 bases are TGCGCCAGCAGTTGGGACGATTCGTATGGCTACACCTTC. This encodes CASSWDDSYGYTF.